The 25 T cell receptor beta chains reported below all come from one sample, sequenced in a study of OX40 agonist ivuxolimab in advanced cancers. Repertoires were generated with immunoSEQ multiplex PCR, while TCRdb's copy carries only in-frame clones and drops some. The sample records approximately 33,000 clones, approximately 91% being singletons. Sequencing was performed on CD4+ or CD8+ T cells sorted from blood, taken in a trial of the OX40 agonist ivuxolimab. Receptors were obtained from an adult with an advanced solid tumor such as melanoma, head and neck, liver or kidney cancer.

This chain uses TRBV19 with TRBJ2-7; possibly TRBD2 for D (6 bases). With 6 bases removed from V and 3 bases from J, the gap between germline ends came to 12 bases. The germline gives CDR1 LNHDA, CDR2 SQIVND (reference sequence). CDR3 length: 13 residues. The chain's CDR3 is CASSRDGGYEQYF. Written as DNA, the CDR3 is TGTGCCAGTAGCCGAGACGGGGGCTACGAGCAGTACTTC.

This chain uses TRBV27 with TRBJ2-7; D unresolved. Trimming left V 5 bases short and J 4 bases short, with 12 bases between. The CDR3 length is 13 residues. The germline CDR1 and CDR2 sequences are MNHEY and SMNVEV (reference sequence). The CDR3 protein is CASSPAPGYEQYF. The CDR3 nucleotides read TGTGCCAGCAGTCCCGCCCCTGGTTACGAGCAGTACTTC.

The chain carries TRBV15 and TRBJ2-1, with unresolved D. V was shortened by 1 base and J by 0 bases, with 7 bases between the two germline ends. The length of the CDR3 is 15 residues. CDR1 LNHNV and CDR2 YYDKDF come from the germline V gene (reference sequence). Here the CDR3 DNA reads TGTGCCACCAGCAGAGGGGTGAACTCCTACAATGAGCAGTTCTTC. This encodes CATSRGVNSYNEQFF. Full variable domain (missing parts from reference TRBV15 and TRBJ2-1): DAMVIQNPRYQVTQFGKPVTLSCSQTLNHNVMYWYQQKSSQAPKLLFHYYDKDFNNEADTPDNFQSRRPNTSFCFLDIRSPGLGDTAMYLCATSRGVNSYNEQFFGPGTRLTVL.

This clone has only a few counts. V usage is TRBV5-8 and J usage is TRBJ1-1; 7 positions match TRBD1. The V segment lost 4 bases and the J segment 4 bases; nucleotides outside the gene matches: 1. The length of the CDR3 is 12 residues. From germline, CDR1 is SGHTS and CDR2 YDEGEE. CDR3 in amino acids: CASSPGGTEAFF. CDR3 DNA sequence: TGTGCCAGCAGCCCAGGGGGCACTGAAGCTTTCTTT.

The chain links TRBV19 to TRBJ2-7, with 8 bases that match TRBD1. CDR3 size: 15 residues. The germline CDR1 and CDR2 sequences are LNHDA and SQIVND (reference sequence). Trimming at V came to 1 base and at J to 3 bases, leaving 5 bases not matched to a gene. The CDR3 DNA reads as TGTGCCAGTAGTATAGGGTACAGGGGGAACTACGAGCAGTACTTC. This sequence encodes CASSIGYRGNYEQYF.

The V gene is TRBV30, the J gene TRBJ1-1, with TRBD1 matching 7 bases. The CDR3 sequence is 13 residues long. V was clipped by 2 bases and J by 7 bases; unmatched bases: 7. Germline CDR1 and CDR2: GTSNPN and SVGIG (reference sequence). As DNA, the CDR3 is TGTGCCTGGAGTTTCGGCCAGGGGGTTGAAGCTTTCTTT. Translation: CAWSFGQGVEAFF.

J is TRBJ2-7 and V is TRBV9; TRBD2 matches at 10 bases. V lost 0 bases, J lost 6 bases, and 3 bases stayed unmatched. Germline V gene sequence: CDR1 SGDLS, CDR2 YYNGEE. The CDR3 sequence is 14 residues long. The CDR3 here is CASSVGTSGLEQYF. The CDR3 DNA reads as TGTGCCAGCAGCGTAGGGACTAGCGGACTCGAGCAGTACTTC.

This chain uses TRBV28 with TRBJ1-3; TRBD1 matches at 8 bases. The J segment lost 7 bases and the V segment lost 2 bases, leaving 4 bases of the junction unmatched. This CDR3 has 14 amino acids. Germline V CDR1 and CDR2: MDHEN, SYDVKM. CDR3 protein: CASSLGHRGNTIYF. The CDR3 DNA follows: TGTGCCAGCAGTTTAGGTCACAGGGGGAACACCATATATTTT.

V and J are TRBV4-3 and TRBJ2-1, with TRBD2 identical over 8 bases. The V gene end was trimmed by 4 bases and the J gene end by 0 bases; junction bases not matched to a gene: 23. The CDR3 is 22 residues long. Germline V gives CDR1 LGHNA, CDR2 YSLEER. CDR3 residues: CASSLWREAAFGPQSSYNEQFF. The DNA of the CDR3 is TGCGCCAGCAGCCTGTGGCGGGAGGCGGCTTTCGGACCCCAGAGCTCCTACAATGAGCAGTTCTTC.

The CDR3 region is CSVEGQGGLYGYTF. DNA of the CDR3: TGCAGCGTTGAAGGTCAGGGCGGACTCTATGGCTACACCTTC. This chain links TRBV29-1 with TRBJ1-2; D perhaps matches TRBD1 (5 bases). This CDR3 is 14 amino acids long. Germline CDR1 is SQVTM and CDR2 is ANQGSEA. V shed 1 base and J shed 4 bases, with 13 bases lying between them. The full variable domain, in which reference TRBV29-1 and TRBJ1-2 provide the parts outside the CDR3, is SAVISQKPSRDICQRGTSLTIQCQVDSQVTMMFWYRQQPGQSLTLIATANQGSEATYESGFVIDKFPISRPNLTFSTLTVSNMSPEDSSIYLCSVEGQGGLYGYTFGSGTRLTVV.

The chain recombines TRBV27 with TRBJ2-1, with TRBD2 identical over 7 bases. The CDR3 is 14 amino acids. Trimming cost V 3 bases and J 6 bases; bases outside gene matches: 5. Germline assignment: CDR1 MNHEY and CDR2 SMNVEV (reference sequence). The CDR3 DNA is TGTGCCAGCAGTTTTGGCGGGAGATTCAATGAGCAGTTCTTC. Its protein is CASSFGGRFNEQFF.

This clone came up a few times. CDR3 sequence reads: CASSQGQGLGYEQYF. The CDR3, as DNA: TGCGCCAGCAGCCAAGGTCAGGGTCTGGGGTACGAGCAGTACTTC. The chain employs TRBV4-3 and TRBJ2-7; tentative D call: TRBD1 (5 bases). V shed 1 base and J shed 4 bases, with 14 bases lying between them. In germline, CDR1 is LGHNA, CDR2 YSLEER. This CDR3 comprises 15 residues.

V is TRBV7-9 and J is TRBJ1-4; D remains ambiguous. The V and J ends lost 1 base and 6 bases respectively, with 0 bases between them. CDR3 size: 11 residues. Germline values: CDR1 SEHNR, CDR2 FQNEAQ (reference sequence). CDR3 bases: TGTGCCAGCAGCTTAGATGAAAAACTGTTTTTT. Translating gives CASSLDEKLFF. Full variable domain (rest looked up from reference TRBV7-9 and TRBJ1-4): DTGVSQNPRHKITKRGQNVTFRCDPISEHNRLYWYRQTLGQGPEFLTYFQNEAQLEKSRLLSDRFSAERPKGSFSTLEIQRTEQGDSAMYLCASSLDEKLFFGSGTQLSVL.

The genes are TRBV5-5 and TRBJ2-1; D tentatively fits TRBD1 or TRBD2 (5 bases each). The CDR3 contains 13 residues. V lost 2 bases to trimming and J lost 5 bases, with 8 bases between them. Germline V CDR1 and CDR2: SGHKS, YYEKEE (reference sequence). The CDR3 protein is CASSLGDHNEQFF. CDR3 DNA sequence: TGTGCCAGCAGCTTAGGGGACCACAATGAGCAGTTCTTC.

The chain carries TRBV27 and TRBJ2-1, with D maybe TRBD2 (6 bases). This CDR3 comprises 13 residues. In germline, CDR1 is MNHEY, CDR2 SMNVEV (reference sequence). V was trimmed by 5 bases and J by 10 bases, leaving 15 bases between them. The CDR3 region has the DNA TGTGCCAGCAGTCGGGGGACCCCGGGGGAGCAGTTCTTC. This sequence encodes CASSRGTPGEQFF.

CDR3 in DNA: TGCGCCAGCAGCCCCACAGGGGGCATCGGAAGCTATGGCTACACCTTC. Translating it yields CASSPTGGIGSYGYTF. This sequence joins TRBV5-1 and TRBJ1-2, with 9 positions matching TRBD1. Germline CDR1 SGHRS, CDR2 YFSETQ. V lost 4 bases, J lost 4 bases, and 11 bases stayed unmatched. The CDR3 contains 16 residues.

The chain links TRBV9 to TRBJ2-5, with 8 bases matching TRBD2. The end of the DNA aligns better with TRBJ2-7, so the J call may be wrong. CDR3 length: 15 amino acids. The germline V gene has CDR1 SGDLS and CDR2 YYNGEE. CDR3: CASSVAGTSGYEQYF. The CDR3 nucleotides read TGTGCCAGCAGCGTAGCTGGCACTAGCGGCTACGAGCAGTACTTC.

The chain couples TRBV28 to TRBJ2-3; 9 positions match TRBD2. The CDR3 sequence is 15 residues long. J lost 5 bases, V lost 4 bases, and 7 bases had no gene match. The germline gives CDR1 MDHEN, CDR2 SYDVKM. DNA of the CDR3: TGTGCCAGCAGTTGGCTAGCGGGGATTCGAGATACGCAGTATTTT. Protein: CASSWLAGIRDTQYF.

The chain is built from TRBV2 and TRBJ2-4; TRBD1 matches at 11 bases. The trim removed 6 bases at V and 2 bases at J, leaving 6 bases unmatched. Per germline, CDR1 SNHLY and CDR2 FYNNEI. The CDR3 runs to 16 residues. For the CDR3, the DNA is TGTGCCAGCAGCAGGACAGGGGGCGCGCCCAAAAACATTCAGTACTTC. It translates to CASSRTGGAPKNIQYF.

The chain couples TRBV28 to TRBJ2-7, with D possibly matching TRBD1 (5 bases). Trimming cost V 2 bases and J 4 bases, with 9 bases left between them. The germline V gene has CDR1 MDHEN and CDR2 SYDVKM. This CDR3 comprises 13 residues. CDR3 amino acids: CASSLGAEYEQYF. The CDR3, as DNA: TGTGCCAGCAGTTTAGGGGCCGAATACGAGCAGTACTTC.

The chain has TRBV27 and TRBJ2-7; D gene ambiguous. CDR1 is MNHEY and CDR2 is SMNVEV in the germline V gene (reference sequence). V was cut by 2 bases and J by 5 bases, with 4 bases left in between. The CDR3 length is 11 residues. CDR3 amino acids: CASSLGDEQYF. In DNA, the CDR3 is TGTGCCAGCAGTTTAGGGGACGAGCAGTACTTC.

The V and J genes are TRBV27 and TRBJ1-2; maybe TRBD1 (5 bases). This CDR3 is 13 amino acids long. V lost 6 bases to trimming and J lost 4 bases, with 12 bases between them. Germline CDR1 reads MNHEY; CDR2 reads SMNVEV (reference sequence). The CDR3 loop reads CASSGTASYGYTF. CDR3 bases: TGTGCCAGCAGCGGGACGGCTTCCTATGGCTACACCTTC.

This chain joins TRBV12-5 and TRBJ2-2; D perhaps matches TRBD2 (6 bases). The germline V gene has CDR1 LGHNT and CDR2 FRNRAP. CDR3 length: 16 residues. V shed 0 bases and J shed 7 bases, with 15 bases lying between them. The CDR3 DNA reads TGTGCTAGTGGTTTGGTACAAGGACCGGAGGGCGGGGAGCTGTTTTTT. This gives the protein CASGLVQGPEGGELFF. The full variable domain, completed using reference TRBV12-5 and TRBJ2-2, is DARVTQTPRHKVTEMGQEVTMRCQPILGHNTVFWYRQTMMQGLELLAYFRNRAPLDDSGMPKDRFSAEMPDATLATLKIQPSEPRDSAVYFCASGLVQGPEGGELFFGEGSRLTVL.

J is TRBJ2-7 and V is TRBV7-8; 13 bases line up with TRBD2. The CDR3 totals 15 residues. Germline V gene sequence: CDR1 SGHVS, CDR2 FQNEAQ. Unmatched junction bases numbered 4, after V lost 5 bases and J lost 3 bases. This CDR3 is CASSTRTSGSYEQYF. As DNA, the CDR3 is TGTGCCAGCAGCACTAGGACTAGCGGGAGCTACGAGCAGTACTTC.

This clone was seen only once. This chain uses TRBV5-4 with TRBJ1-6; no firm D call. In germline, CDR1 is SGHNT, CDR2 YYREEE (reference sequence). The CDR3 contains 14 residues. The V and J ends lost 0 bases and 7 bases respectively, with 8 bases between them. CDR3 in amino acids: CASSLGVGNSPLHF. The CDR3 DNA reads as TGTGCCAGCAGCTTGGGTGTCGGGAATTCACCCCTCCACTTT.